This paragraph reports one T cell receptor beta chain. What it recognizes is unknown. Using immunoSEQ multiplex PCR, the repertoire was profiled, and TCRdb retains in-frame clones only, with some absent. In the table there are 65,000 to 80,000 clones, around 87% of which are singletons. Germline V gene sequence: CDR1 MNHNY, CDR2 SVGAGI (reference sequence). The V gene lost 5 bases and the J gene lost 3 bases, with 8 bases spanning the gap. The CDR3 is 13 amino acids. The data were taken from a study of OX40 agonist ivuxolimab in advanced cancers. Study in general: Ivuxolimab, an agonistic anti-OX40 (CD134) antibody, was given to patients. Study-wide results and limits: What antigens the expanded peripheral T cells recognized was never established. Low normalized clonal expansion also occurred in some nonresponding patients. The study found among the lowest clonal expansion in partial responders at 0.1-3.0 mg/kg.

The TCR sequence derives from an adult with an advanced solid tumor such as melanoma, head and neck, liver or kidney cancer. The starting material was CD4+ or CD8+ T cells sorted from blood, obtained in a trial of the OX40 agonist ivuxolimab. The rearrangement joins TRBV6-6 to TRBJ2-1; D is ambiguous. CDR3 region: CASSPGDYNEQFF. CDR3 sequence (DNA): TGTGCCAGCAGTCCAGGAGACTACAATGAGCAGTTCTTC.